The present T cell receptor (beta chain) was sequenced within a study of Ad26.COV2.S vaccination and SARS-CoV-2 variants (dated by TCRdb to the early 2020s). In terms of the full investigation: Vaccine-arm donors came from COV1001, a multicentre, randomized, double-blind, placebo-controlled phase I-IIa trial of Ad26.COV2.S in healthy adults. Investigators did not know the trial group allocation while performing experiments and assessing outcomes. The TCR-sequenced set comprised around 30 samples: about 19 Ad26.COV2.S vaccine recipients, 5 placebo recipients and 8 SARS-CoV-2 convalescent individuals. Trial participants were randomized into five groups of five, in which low-dose or high-dose Ad26.COV2.S was given once or twice, or placebo was given on both occasions. Ad26.COV2.S was administered intramuscularly at a dose of 5x10^10 or 1x10^11 viral particles, either as one shot or as two shots given 56 days apart. Sequencing of the TCRbeta repertoire served to evaluate the specificity and breadth of SARS-CoV-2-reactive T cell receptors following Ad26.COV2.S vaccination. General study outcomes and caveats: Spike-specific TCR breadth was higher in Ad26.COV2.S recipients than in placebo recipients (P = 0.0014). The authors noted that total T cell responses may have been underestimated by the TCR breadth and depth analyses. Substantial breadth of spike-specific CD8+ and CD4+ T cell responses was reported after vaccination. Vaccine and placebo recipients had similar non-spike TCR breadth, a finding consistent with the vaccine containing only spike. The study was not powered for comparison of responses between vaccine doses or regimens.

Concerning this clone itself: Its antigen is currently not known. No much larger clone exists at a distance of one base, and base qualities are not known.

The CDR3 numbers 13 residues from cysteine through phenylalanine. The entry retains the CDR3 DNA only, 39 bases that are in frame from base 1. Cut back by 1 base and 7 bases, the V and J ends lie 7 bases apart. The germline V gene (reference sequence) gives CDR1 as LNHDA and CDR2 as SQIVND. The immunoSEQ Assay was used to sequence TCRbeta CDR3 regions. After extraction, genomic DNA underwent amplification by bias-controlled multiplex PCR, followed by high-throughput sequencing. For the original study's pipeline: To quantify the absolute abundance of every unique TCRbeta CDR3 region, sequences were collapsed and filtered. T cell fraction was estimated by normalization of TCRbeta template counts to usable DNA, with usable DNA being measured through amplification of reference genes present in all nucleated cells. Repertoire TCRs were annotated as SARS-CoV-2-specific by exact matching of V gene, CDR3 amino acid sequence and J gene to a known reactive TCR set. The reference SARS-CoV-2 TCR set came from MIRA and was filtered for enrichment in COVID-19-positive ImmuneCODE repertoires, removing public or cross-reactive TCRs. Based on the MIRA antigens, annotated TCRs were further analysed at the level of specific ORF or position within ORF. Breadth was defined as the number of annotated unique rearrangements divided by the total number of unique productive rearrangements, and depth was defined as the summed frequency of the annotated unique rearrangements. TCR breadth was compared between groups using two-sided Wilcoxon rank-sum tests. In TCRdb, the immuneACCESS table is reduced to in-frame sequences with V and J assigned. These tables do not hold every clone; where another copy was compared, an unresolved V gene accounts for under half, and the others remain unexplained. V, J and clone size are those of that table, while D and trimming were read from the DNA. The sample table lists hundreds of thousands of clones, about 89% of them with a count of one. Approximately 5% of the sample belongs to the ten largest clones.

The treatment or condition label here, explained by the study, means: over 15 received Ad26.COV2.S at low or high dose, single or two shots; several received placebo; per-sample allocation not given. For vaccine and placebo recipients, repertoires were sequenced using samples collected on day 63 after the first injection. Cohort 1b enrolled fewer than 30 adults aged 18-55 years at a single site in Boston, USA, between 29 July and 7 August 2020. As a vaccine, Ad26.COV2.S was a replication-incompetent adenovirus type 26 vector that expressed a prefusion-stabilized SARS-CoV-2 spike protein derived from the original Wuhan strain.

This TCR was sampled from a person aged 18-60 years who received the Ad26.COV2.S COVID-19 vaccine or a placebo. The rearranged chain carries TRBV19 and TRBJ2-2; there is no confident call for the D gene. The sequences come from peripheral blood, collected in a trial of Ad26.COV2.S vaccine versus placebo. This receptor carries the CDR3 CASSIVVDGELFF. The sequenced DNA: TGTGCCAGTAGTATAGTCGTTGACGGGGAGCTGTTTTTT.